This entry is about one T cell receptor beta chain. One end of the junction does not line up with germline, which may come from a read error. This record comes from a study of shared T cell receptors in the human thymus. Clones were read by immunoSEQ multiplex PCR, and TCRdb kept only the in-frame ones, dropping some. The data contain hundreds of thousands of clones, more than 70% of them singletons. A further study also used this sample, focusing on human thymus T cells. That work states: Related research has reported that thymic repertoires overlap highly among unrelated individuals.

Material for sequencing was thymocytes. The TCR sequence derives from a boy under two years old with a congenital heart defect.

CDR3 DNA: TGCAGGGTTGTCGGACTAGCGGGGGGAGAAGAGACCCAGTACTTC. Translating gives CRVVGLAGGEETQYF. The chain recombines TRBV29-1 with TRBJ2-5, with TRBD2 matching 14 bases. This CDR3 is 15 amino acids long. In germline, CDR1 is SQVTM, CDR2 ANQGSEA.